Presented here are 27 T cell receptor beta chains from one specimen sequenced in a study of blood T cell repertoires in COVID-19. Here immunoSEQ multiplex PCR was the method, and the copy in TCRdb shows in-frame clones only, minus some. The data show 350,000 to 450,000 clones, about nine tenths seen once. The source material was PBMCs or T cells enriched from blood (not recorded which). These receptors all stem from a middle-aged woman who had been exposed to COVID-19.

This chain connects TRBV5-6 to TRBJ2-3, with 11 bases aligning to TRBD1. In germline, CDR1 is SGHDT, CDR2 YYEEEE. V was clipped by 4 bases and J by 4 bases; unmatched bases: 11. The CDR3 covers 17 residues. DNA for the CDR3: TGTGCCAGCAGCATCGGACAGGGGGCCACCCCCGCAGATACGCAGTATTTT. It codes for CASSIGQGATPADTQYF.

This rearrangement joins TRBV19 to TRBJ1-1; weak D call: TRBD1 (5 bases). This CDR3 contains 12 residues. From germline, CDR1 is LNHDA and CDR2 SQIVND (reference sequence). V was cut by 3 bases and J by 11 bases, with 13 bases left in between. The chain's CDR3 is CASSMAGTGAFF. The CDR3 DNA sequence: TGTGCCAGTAGTATGGCAGGGACTGGGGCTTTCTTT. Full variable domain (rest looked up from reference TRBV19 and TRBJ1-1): DGGITQSPKYLFRKEGQNVTLSCEQNLNHDAMYWYRQDPGQGLRLIYYSQIVNDFQKGDIAEGYSVSREKKESFPLTVTSAQKNPTAFYLCASSMAGTGAFFGQGTRLTVV.

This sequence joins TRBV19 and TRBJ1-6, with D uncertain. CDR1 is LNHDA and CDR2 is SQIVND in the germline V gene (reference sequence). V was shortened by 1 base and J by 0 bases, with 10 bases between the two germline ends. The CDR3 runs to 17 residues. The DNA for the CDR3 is TGTGCCAGTAGTATAGTTGCCGGGAGCTCCTATAATTCACCCCTCCACTTT. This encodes CASSIVAGSSYNSPLHF.

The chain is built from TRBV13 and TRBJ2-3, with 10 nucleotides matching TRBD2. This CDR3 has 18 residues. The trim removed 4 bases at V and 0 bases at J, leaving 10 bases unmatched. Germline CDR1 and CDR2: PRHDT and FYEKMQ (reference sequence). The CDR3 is CASSSTSGLPPSTDTQYF. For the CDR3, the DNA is TGTGCCAGCAGCTCGACTAGCGGGCTCCCGCCTAGCACAGATACGCAGTATTTT.

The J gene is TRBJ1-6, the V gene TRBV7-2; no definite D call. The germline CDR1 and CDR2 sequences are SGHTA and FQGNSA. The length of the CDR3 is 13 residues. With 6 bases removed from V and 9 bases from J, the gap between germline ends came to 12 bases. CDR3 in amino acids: CASRVTDFSPLHF. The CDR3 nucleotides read TGTGCCAGCAGGGTGACGGACTTTTCACCCCTCCACTTT.

CDR3 sequence: CASSLDDRANQPQHF. The DNA for the CDR3 is TGTGCCAGCAGCTTAGATGACAGGGCGAATCAGCCCCAGCATTTT. This chain connects TRBV7-9 to TRBJ1-5, with TRBD1 matching over 7 bases. The CDR3 runs to 15 residues. With V trimmed by 1 base and J by 4 bases, 4 bases remained unmatched. CDR1 and CDR2 from the germline V gene are SEHNR and FQNEAQ (reference sequence). The full variable domain, its missing parts supplied by reference TRBV7-9 and TRBJ1-5, is DTGVSQNPRHKITKRGQNVTFRCDPISEHNRLYWYRQTLGQGPEFLTYFQNEAQLEKSRLLSDRFSAERPKGSFSTLEIQRTEQGDSAMYLCASSLDDRANQPQHFGDGTRLSIL.

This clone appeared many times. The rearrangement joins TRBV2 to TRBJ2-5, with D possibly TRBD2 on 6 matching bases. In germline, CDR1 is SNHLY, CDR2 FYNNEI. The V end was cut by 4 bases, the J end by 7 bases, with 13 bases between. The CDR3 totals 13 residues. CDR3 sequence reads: CASSGGVTGTQYF. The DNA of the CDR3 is TGTGCCAGCAGTGGGGGGGTCACGGGGACCCAGTACTTC.

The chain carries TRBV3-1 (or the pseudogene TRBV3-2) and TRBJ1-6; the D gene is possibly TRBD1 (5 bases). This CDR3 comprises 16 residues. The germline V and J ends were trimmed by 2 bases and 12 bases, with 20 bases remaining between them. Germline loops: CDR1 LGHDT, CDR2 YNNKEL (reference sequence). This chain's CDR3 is CASSQRDSLERVPLHF. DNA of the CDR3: TGTGCCAGCAGCCAACGTGACAGTTTAGAGCGGGTACCCCTCCACTTT.

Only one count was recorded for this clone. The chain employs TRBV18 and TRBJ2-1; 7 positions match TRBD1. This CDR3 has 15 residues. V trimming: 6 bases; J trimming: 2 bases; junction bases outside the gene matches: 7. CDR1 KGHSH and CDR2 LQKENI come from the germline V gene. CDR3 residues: CASSTGQGAYNEQFF. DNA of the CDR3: TGTGCCAGCTCCACCGGGCAGGGGGCCTACAATGAGCAGTTCTTC.

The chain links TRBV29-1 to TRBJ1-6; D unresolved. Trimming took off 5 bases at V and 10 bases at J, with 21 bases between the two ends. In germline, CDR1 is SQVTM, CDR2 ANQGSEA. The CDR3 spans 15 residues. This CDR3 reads CSVWRFGLSQSPLHF. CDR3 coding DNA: TGCAGCGTTTGGAGGTTCGGCCTTTCGCAGTCACCCCTCCACTTT.

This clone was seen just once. CDR3 region: CASSISGFGNTIYF. The DNA of the CDR3 is TGTGCCAGTAGTATTTCCGGTTTTGGAAACACCATATATTTT. The chain employs TRBV19 and TRBJ1-3; D uncertain. This CDR3 region has 14 residues. V was clipped by 3 bases and J by 3 bases, with 9 bases between them. CDR1 LNHDA and CDR2 SQIVND come from the germline V gene (reference sequence). Complete variable domain (other parts from reference TRBV19 and TRBJ1-3): DGGITQSPKYLFRKEGQNVTLSCEQNLNHDAMYWYRQDPGQGLRLIYYSQIVNDFQKGDIAEGYSVSREKKESFPLTVTSAQKNPTAFYLCASSISGFGNTIYFGEGSWLTVV.

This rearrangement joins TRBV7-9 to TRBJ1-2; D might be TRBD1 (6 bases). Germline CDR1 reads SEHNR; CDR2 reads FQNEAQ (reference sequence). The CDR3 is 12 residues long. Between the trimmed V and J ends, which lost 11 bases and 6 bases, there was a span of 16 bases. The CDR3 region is CAYNGGHDGYTF. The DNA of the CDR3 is TGTGCCTATAACGGGGGGCACGATGGCTACACCTTC.

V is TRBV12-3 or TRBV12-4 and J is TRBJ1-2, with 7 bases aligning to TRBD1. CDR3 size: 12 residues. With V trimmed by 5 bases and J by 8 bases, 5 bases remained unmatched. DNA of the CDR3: TGTGCCAGCAGTAACAGGGGTAGAGGCTACACCTTC. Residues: CASSNRGRGYTF.

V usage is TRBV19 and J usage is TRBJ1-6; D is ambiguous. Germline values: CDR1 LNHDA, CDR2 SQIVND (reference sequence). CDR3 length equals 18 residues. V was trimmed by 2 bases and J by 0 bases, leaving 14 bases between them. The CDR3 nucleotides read TGTGCCAGTAGTATATATGGAGGCCTTAGCTCCTATAATTCACCCCTCCACTTT. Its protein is CASSIYGGLSSYNSPLHF.

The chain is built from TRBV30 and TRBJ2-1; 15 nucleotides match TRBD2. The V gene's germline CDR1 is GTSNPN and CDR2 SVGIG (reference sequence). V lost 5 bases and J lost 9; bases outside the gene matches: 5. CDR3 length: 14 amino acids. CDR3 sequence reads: CAWGTSGRYTEQFF. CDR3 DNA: TGTGCCTGGGGGACTAGCGGGAGGTATACTGAGCAGTTCTTC. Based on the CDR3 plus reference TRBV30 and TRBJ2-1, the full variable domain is SQTIHQWPATLVQPVGSPLSLECTVEGTSNPNLYWYRQAAGRGLQLLFYSVGIGQISSEVPQNLSASRPQDRQFILSSKKLLLSDSGFYLCAWGTSGRYTEQFFGPGTRLTVL.

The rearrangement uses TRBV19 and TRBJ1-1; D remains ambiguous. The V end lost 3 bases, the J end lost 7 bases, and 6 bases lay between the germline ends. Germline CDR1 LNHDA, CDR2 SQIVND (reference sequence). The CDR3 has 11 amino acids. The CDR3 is CASSILGEAFF. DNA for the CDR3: TGTGCCAGTAGTATCCTCGGTGAAGCTTTCTTT.

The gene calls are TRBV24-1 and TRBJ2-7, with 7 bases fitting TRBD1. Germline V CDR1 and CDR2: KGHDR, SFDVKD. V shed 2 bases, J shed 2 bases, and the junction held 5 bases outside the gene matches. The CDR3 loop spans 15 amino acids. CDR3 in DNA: TGTGCCACCAGTGATTCGACAGGGATACCCTACGAGCAGTACTTC. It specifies CATSDSTGIPYEQYF.

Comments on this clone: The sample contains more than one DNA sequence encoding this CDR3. This chain's CDR3 is CASSVGQGPYEQYF. Written as DNA, the CDR3 is TGTGCCAGCAGCGTAGGACAGGGCCCCTACGAGCAGTACTTC. V is TRBV9 and J is TRBJ2-7; TRBD1 aligns across 7 bases. The CDR3 covers 14 residues. The V segment lost 0 bases and the J segment 2 bases; nucleotides outside the gene matches: 2. Germline V gene lookup returns CDR1 SGDLS and CDR2 YYNGEE. Full variable domain (remainder filled in from reference TRBV9 and TRBJ2-7): DSGVTQTPKHLITATGQRVTLRCSPRSGDLSVYWYQQSLDQGLQFLIQYYNGEERAKGNILERFSAQQFPDLHSELNLSSLELGDSALYFCASSVGQGPYEQYFGPGTRLTVT.

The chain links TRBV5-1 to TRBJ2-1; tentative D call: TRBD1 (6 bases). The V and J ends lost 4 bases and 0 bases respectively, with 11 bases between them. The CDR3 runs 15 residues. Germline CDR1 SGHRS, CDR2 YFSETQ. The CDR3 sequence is CASSAGQSSYNEQFF. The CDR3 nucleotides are TGCGCCAGCAGCGCCGGACAGAGCTCCTACAATGAGCAGTTCTTC. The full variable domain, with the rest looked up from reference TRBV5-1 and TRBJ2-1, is KAGVTQTPRYLIKTRGQQVTLSCSPISGHRSVSWYQQTPGQGLQFLFEYFSETQRNKGNFPGRFSGRQFSNSRSEMNVSTLELGDSALYLCASSAGQSSYNEQFFGPGTRLTVL.

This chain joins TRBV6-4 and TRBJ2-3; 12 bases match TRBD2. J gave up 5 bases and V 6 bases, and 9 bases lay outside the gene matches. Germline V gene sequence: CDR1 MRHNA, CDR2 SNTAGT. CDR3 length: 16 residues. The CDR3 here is CASSLTSGSHVDTQYF. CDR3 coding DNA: TGTGCCAGCAGCCTGACTAGCGGGAGTCATGTAGATACGCAGTATTTT.

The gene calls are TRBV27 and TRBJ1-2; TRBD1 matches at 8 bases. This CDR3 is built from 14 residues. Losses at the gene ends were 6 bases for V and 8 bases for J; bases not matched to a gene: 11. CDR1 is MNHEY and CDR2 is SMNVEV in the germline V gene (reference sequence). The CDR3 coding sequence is TGTGCCAGCAGCCCGGACAGGGTTTATTTCGGCTACACCTTC. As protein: CASSPDRVYFGYTF.

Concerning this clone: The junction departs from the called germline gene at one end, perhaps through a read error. The CDR3 bases are TGTGCCACCAGTGATTCAAGTGCGACAGGGACTGGAGCTTTCTTT. This gives the protein CATSDSSATGTGAFF. The chain carries TRBV24-1 and TRBJ1-1; TRBD1 aligns across 7 bases. In germline, CDR1 is KGHDR, CDR2 SFDVKD. This CDR3 is 15 amino acids long.

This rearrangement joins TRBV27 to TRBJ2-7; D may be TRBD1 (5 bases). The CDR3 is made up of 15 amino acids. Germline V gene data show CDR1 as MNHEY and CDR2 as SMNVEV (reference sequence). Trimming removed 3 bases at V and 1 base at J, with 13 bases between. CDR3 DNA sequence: TGTGCCAGCAGTTTTGTGGGGCAGGGTTCCTACGAGCAGTACTTC. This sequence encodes CASSFVGQGSYEQYF.

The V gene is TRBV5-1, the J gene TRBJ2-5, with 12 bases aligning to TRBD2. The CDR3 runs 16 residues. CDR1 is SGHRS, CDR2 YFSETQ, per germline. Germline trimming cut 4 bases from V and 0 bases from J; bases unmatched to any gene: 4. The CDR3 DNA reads TGCGCCAGCAGCCTCACTAGCGGGGGGTACCAAGAGACCCAGTACTTC. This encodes CASSLTSGGYQETQYF.

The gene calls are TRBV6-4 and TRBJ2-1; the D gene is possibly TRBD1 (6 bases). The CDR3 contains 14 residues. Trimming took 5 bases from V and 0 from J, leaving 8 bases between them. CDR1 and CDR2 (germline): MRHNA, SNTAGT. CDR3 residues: CASSLDSSYNEQFF. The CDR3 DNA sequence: TGTGCCAGCAGTCTGGACAGCTCCTACAATGAGCAGTTCTTC.

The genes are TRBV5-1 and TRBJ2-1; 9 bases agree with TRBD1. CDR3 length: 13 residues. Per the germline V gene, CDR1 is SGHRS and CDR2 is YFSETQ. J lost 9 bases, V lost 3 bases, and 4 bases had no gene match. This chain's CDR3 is CASSWTGVGEQFF. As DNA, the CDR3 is TGCGCCAGCAGCTGGACAGGGGTGGGTGAGCAGTTCTTC.

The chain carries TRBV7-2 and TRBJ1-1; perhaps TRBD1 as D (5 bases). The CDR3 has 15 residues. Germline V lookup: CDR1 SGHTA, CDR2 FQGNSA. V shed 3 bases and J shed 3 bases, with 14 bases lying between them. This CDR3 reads CASSFAGHGYTEAFF. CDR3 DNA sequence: TGTGCCAGCAGCTTCGCTGGACACGGGTACACTGAAGCTTTCTTT.